Listed here is a single T cell receptor (beta chain). Its antigen remains unidentified. Losses at the gene ends were 4 bases for V and 8 bases for J; bases not matched to a gene: 8. Germline values: CDR1 MNHEY, CDR2 SMNVEV (reference sequence). The CDR3 length is 15 residues. The protocol was immunoSEQ multiplex PCR, while the TCRdb copy is restricted to in-frame clones and leaves out a portion. The data contain approximately 37,000 clones, approximately 89% of them seen just once; the ten biggest clones take up 35% to 40%. These data originate in a study of OX40 agonist ivuxolimab in advanced cancers. Study overall: Ivuxolimab was administered intravenously to patients at 0.01 to 10 mg/kg every 2 weeks. Recorded diagnoses for dose-escalation patients were hepatocellular carcinoma, melanoma, renal cell or head and neck cancer. Study results and caveats: Expanded clones were, on average, more numerous among CD8+ T cells than CD4+. Partial responders treated at 0.1-3.0 mg/kg exhibited clonal expansion among the lowest measured.

V and J are TRBV27 and TRBJ2-1; 10 bases are shared with TRBD2. The receptor's source is an adult with an advanced solid tumor such as melanoma, head and neck, liver or kidney cancer. Sequenced material: CD4+ or CD8+ T cells sorted from blood, taken in a trial of the OX40 agonist ivuxolimab. The CDR3 DNA follows: TGTGCCAGCAGTTCGGCACTAGCGGGGATCGATGAGCAGTTCTTC. It is translated as CASSSALAGIDEQFF.